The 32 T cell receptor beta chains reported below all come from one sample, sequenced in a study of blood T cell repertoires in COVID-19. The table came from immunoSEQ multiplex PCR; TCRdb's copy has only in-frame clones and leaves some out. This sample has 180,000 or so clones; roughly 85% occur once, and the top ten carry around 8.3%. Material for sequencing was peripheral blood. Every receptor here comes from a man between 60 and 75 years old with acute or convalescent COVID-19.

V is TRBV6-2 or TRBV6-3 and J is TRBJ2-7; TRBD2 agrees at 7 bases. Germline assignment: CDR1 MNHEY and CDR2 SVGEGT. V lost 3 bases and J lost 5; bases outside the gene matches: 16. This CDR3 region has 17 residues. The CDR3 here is CASSYRLEGGFRDEQYF. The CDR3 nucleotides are TGTGCCAGCAGTTATAGGCTGGAGGGAGGGTTTAGAGACGAGCAGTACTTC.

For the CDR3, the DNA is TGTGCCAGTAGTGTCGGGAGAGACAACTACGAGCAGTACTTC. Protein: CASSVGRDNYEQYF. The chain carries TRBV19 and TRBJ2-7; tentative D call: TRBD2 (6 bases). V dropped 5 bases and J dropped 3 bases, with 14 bases sitting between them. The CDR3 spans 14 residues. Germline V CDR1 and CDR2: LNHDA, SQIVND (reference sequence). Supplemented by reference TRBV19 and TRBJ2-7, the full variable domain reads DGGITQSPKYLFRKEGQNVTLSCEQNLNHDAMYWYRQDPGQGLRLIYYSQIVNDFQKGDIAEGYSVSREKKESFPLTVTSAQKNPTAFYLCASSVGRDNYEQYFGPGTRLTVT.

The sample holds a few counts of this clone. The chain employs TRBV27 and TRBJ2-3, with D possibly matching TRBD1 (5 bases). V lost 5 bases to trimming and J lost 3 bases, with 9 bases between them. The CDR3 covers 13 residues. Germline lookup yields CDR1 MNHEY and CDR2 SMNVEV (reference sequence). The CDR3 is CASSPRETDTQYF. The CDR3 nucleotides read TGTGCCAGCAGTCCCAGGGAAACAGATACGCAGTATTTT.

The CDR3: CAISGQAGEQYF. In nucleotides, the CDR3 is TGTGCCATCTCAGGACAGGCCGGCGAGCAGTACTTC. V gene TRBV10-3 combines with J gene TRBJ2-7; TRBD1 agrees at 7 bases. The CDR3 totals 12 residues. Germline CDR1 is ENHRY and CDR2 is SYGVKD. The junction had 7 bases not matched to a gene; V was cut back by 8 bases and J by 6 bases.

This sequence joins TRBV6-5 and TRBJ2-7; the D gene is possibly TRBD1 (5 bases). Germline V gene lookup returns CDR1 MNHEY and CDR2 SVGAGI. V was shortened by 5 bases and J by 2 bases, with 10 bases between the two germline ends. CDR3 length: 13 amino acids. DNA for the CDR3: TGTGCCAGCAGTCCGACAGCAACCTACGAGCAGTACTTC. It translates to CASSPTATYEQYF.

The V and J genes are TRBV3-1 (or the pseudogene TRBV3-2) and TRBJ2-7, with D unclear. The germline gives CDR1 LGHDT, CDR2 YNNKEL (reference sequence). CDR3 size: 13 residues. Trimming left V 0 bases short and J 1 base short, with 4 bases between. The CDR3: CASSQDPSYEQYF. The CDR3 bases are TGTGCCAGCAGCCAAGACCCTTCCTACGAGCAGTACTTC.

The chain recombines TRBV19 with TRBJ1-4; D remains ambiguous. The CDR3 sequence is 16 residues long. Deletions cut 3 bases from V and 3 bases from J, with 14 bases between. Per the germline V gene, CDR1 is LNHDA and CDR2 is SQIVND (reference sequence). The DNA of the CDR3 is TGTGCCAGTAGTATCGGAGAAATCCGGGCTAATGAAAAACTGTTTTTT. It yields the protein CASSIGEIRANEKLFF.

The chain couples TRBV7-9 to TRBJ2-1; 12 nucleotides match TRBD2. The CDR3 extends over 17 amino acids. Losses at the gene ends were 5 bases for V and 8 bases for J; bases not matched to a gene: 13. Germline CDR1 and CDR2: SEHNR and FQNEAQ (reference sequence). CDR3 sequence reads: CASSPTRTSGTRDEQFF. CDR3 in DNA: TGTGCCAGCAGCCCAACTAGGACTAGCGGGACCCGGGATGAGCAGTTCTTC.

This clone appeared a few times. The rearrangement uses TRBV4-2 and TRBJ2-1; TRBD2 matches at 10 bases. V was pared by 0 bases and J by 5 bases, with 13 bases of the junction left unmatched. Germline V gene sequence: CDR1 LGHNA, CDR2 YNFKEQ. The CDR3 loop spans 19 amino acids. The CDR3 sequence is CASSQDRRLAGAGNNEQFF. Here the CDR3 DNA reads TGTGCCAGCAGCCAAGATCGTCGGCTAGCGGGAGCTGGGAACAATGAGCAGTTCTTC.

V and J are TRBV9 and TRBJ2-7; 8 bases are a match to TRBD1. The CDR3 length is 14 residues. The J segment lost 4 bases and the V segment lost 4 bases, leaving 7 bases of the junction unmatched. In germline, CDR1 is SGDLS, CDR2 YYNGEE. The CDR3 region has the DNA TGTGCCAGCAGCCCCGGACAGGGAACTTACGAGCAGTACTTC. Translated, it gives CASSPGQGTYEQYF.

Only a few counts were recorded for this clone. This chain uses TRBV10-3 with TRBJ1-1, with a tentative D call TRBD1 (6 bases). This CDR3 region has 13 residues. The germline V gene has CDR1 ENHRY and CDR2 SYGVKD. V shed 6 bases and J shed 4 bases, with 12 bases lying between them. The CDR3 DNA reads TGTGCCATCAGCCTGACAGGAATCACTGAAGCTTTCTTT. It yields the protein CAISLTGITEAFF.

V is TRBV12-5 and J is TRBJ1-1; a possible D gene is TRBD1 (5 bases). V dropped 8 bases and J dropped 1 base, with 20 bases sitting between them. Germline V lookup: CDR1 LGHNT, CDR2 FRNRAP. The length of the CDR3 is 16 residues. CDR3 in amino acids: CASYYTTGTTNTEAFF. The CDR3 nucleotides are TGTGCTAGTTACTATACGACCGGGACTACGAACACTGAAGCTTTCTTT.

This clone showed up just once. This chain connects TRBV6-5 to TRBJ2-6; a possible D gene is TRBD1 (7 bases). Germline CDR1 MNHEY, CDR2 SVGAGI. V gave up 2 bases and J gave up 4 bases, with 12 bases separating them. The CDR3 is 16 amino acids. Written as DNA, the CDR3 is TGTGCCAGCAGTTACGGCAGGGGGGCCGGGGCCAACGTCCTGACTTTC. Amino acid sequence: CASSYGRGAGANVLTF.

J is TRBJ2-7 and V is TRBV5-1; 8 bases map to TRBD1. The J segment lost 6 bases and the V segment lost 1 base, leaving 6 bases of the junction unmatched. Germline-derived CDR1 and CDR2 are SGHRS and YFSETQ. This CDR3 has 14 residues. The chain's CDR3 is CASSLRQGAVEQYF. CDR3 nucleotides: TGCGCCAGCAGCTTGCGGCAGGGGGCGGTCGAGCAGTACTTC.

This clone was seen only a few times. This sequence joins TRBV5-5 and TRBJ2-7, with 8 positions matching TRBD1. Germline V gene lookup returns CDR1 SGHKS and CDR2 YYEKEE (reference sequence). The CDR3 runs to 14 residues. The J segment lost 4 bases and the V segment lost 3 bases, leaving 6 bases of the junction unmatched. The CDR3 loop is CASSSSRGLYEQYF. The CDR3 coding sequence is TGTGCCAGCAGCTCTTCCAGGGGGCTGTACGAGCAGTACTTC.

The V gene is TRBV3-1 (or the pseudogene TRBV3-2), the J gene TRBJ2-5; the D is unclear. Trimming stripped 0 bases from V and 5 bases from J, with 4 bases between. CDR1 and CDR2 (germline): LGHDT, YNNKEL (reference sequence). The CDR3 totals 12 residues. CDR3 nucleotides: TGTGCCAGCAGCCAAGATATGGAGACCCAGTACTTC. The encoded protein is CASSQDMETQYF.

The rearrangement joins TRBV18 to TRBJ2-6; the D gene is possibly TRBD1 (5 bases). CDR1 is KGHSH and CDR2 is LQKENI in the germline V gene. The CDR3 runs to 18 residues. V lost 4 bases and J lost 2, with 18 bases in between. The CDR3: CASSRLTARVPGANVLTF. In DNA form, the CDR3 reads TGTGCCAGCTCACGATTAACGGCCAGGGTCCCTGGGGCCAACGTCCTGACTTTC.

The CDR3 spells CASRPDRANSPLHF. The CDR3 DNA sequence: TGTGCCAGCCGGCCGGACAGGGCCAATTCACCCCTCCACTTT. The chain has TRBV3-1 (or the pseudogene TRBV3-2) and TRBJ1-6; 8 nucleotides align to TRBD1. CDR1 is LGHDT, CDR2 YNNKEL, per germline (reference sequence). The CDR3 is 14 residues long. With V trimmed by 8 bases and J by 7 bases, 7 bases remained unmatched.

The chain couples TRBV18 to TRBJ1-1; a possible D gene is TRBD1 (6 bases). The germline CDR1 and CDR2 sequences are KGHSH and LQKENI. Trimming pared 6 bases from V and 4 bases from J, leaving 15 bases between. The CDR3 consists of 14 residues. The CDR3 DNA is TGTGCCAGCTCCCAAGGGGGAGTTGCCACTGAAGCTTTCTTT. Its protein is CASSQGGVATEAFF.

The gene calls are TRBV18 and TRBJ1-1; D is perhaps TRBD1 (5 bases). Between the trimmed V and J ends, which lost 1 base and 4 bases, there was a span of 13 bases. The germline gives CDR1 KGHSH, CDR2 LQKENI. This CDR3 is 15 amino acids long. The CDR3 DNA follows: TGTGCCAGCTCACCACTTCGGCAGGGTGTCACTGAAGCTTTCTTT. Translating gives CASSPLRQGVTEAFF. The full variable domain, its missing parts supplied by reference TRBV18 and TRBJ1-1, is NAGVMQNPRHLVRRRGQEARLRCSPMKGHSHVYWYRQLPEEGLKFMVYLQKENIIDESGMPKERFSAEFPKEGPSILRIQQVVRGDSAAYFCASSPLRQGVTEAFFGQGTRLTVV.

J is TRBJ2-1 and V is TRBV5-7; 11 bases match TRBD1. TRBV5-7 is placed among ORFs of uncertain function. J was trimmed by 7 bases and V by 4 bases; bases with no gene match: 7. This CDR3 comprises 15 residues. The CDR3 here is CASSNGQGAGNEQFF. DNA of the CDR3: TGTGCCAGCAGCAACGGACAGGGGGCAGGGAATGAGCAGTTCTTC.

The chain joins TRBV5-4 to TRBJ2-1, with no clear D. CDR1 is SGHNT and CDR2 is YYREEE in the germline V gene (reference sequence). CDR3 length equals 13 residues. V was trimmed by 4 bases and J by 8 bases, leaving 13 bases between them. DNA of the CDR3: TGTGCCAGCAGCCCCCTCGGCGCGGATGAGCAGTTCTTC. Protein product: CASSPLGADEQFF.

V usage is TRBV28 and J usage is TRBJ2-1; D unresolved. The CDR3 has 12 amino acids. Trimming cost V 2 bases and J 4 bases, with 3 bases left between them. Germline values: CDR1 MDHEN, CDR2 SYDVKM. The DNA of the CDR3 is TGTGCCAGCAGTTTACGGTACAATGAGCAGTTCTTC. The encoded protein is CASSLRYNEQFF. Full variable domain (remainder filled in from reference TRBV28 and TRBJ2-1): DVKVTQSSRYLVKRTGEKVFLECVQDMDHENMFWYRQDPGLGLRLIYFSYDVKMKEKGDIPEGYSVSREKKERFSLILESASTNQTSMYLCASSLRYNEQFFGPGTRLTVL.

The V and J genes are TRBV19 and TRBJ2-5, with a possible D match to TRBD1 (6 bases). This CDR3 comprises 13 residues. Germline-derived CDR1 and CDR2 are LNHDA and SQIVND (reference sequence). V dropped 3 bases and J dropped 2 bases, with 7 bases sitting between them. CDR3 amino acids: CASSMRGQETQYF. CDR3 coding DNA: TGTGCCAGTAGTATGAGGGGGCAAGAGACCCAGTACTTC.

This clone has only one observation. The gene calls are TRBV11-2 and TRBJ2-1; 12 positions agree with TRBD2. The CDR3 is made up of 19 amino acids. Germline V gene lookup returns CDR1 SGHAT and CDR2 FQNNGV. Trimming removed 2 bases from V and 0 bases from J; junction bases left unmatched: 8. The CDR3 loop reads CASSLRGLAGLSSYNEQFF. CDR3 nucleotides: TGTGCCAGCAGCTTAAGGGGACTAGCGGGTCTAAGCTCCTACAATGAGCAGTTCTTC.

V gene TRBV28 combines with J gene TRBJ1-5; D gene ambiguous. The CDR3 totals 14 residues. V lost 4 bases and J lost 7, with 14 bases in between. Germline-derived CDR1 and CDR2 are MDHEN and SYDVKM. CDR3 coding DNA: TGTGCCAGCAGTTCAGGAAGCCCAGGACAGCCCCAGCATTTT. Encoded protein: CASSSGSPGQPQHF.

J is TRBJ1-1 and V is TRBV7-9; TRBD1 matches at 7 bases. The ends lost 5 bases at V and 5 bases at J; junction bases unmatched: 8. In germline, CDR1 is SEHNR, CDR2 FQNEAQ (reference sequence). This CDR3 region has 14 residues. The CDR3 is CASSPPAGGTEAFF. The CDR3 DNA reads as TGTGCCAGCAGCCCCCCGGCAGGGGGGACTGAAGCTTTCTTT.

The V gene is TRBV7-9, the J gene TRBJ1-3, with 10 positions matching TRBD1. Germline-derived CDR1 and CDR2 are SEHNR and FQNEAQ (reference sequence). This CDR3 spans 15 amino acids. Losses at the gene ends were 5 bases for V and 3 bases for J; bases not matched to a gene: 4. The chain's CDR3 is CASSRQGAYGNTIYF. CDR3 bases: TGTGCCAGCAGCCGACAGGGGGCGTATGGAAACACCATATATTTT.

DNA for the CDR3: TGTGCCAGCAGTTTTCTAGCGGCTGGCTACAATGAGCAGTTCTTC. It codes for CASSFLAAGYNEQFF. The chain carries TRBV27 and TRBJ2-1; 7 bases align to TRBD2. The V and J ends lost 3 bases and 3 bases, in that order; junction bases with no gene match: 5. The CDR3 consists of 15 residues. Germline CDR1 MNHEY, CDR2 SMNVEV (reference sequence).

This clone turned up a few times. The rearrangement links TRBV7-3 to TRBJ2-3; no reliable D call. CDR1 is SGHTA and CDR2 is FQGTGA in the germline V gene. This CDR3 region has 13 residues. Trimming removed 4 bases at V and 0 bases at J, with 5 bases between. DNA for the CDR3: TGTGCCAGCAGCTGGCGGAGCACAGATACGCAGTATTTT. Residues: CASSWRSTDTQYF.

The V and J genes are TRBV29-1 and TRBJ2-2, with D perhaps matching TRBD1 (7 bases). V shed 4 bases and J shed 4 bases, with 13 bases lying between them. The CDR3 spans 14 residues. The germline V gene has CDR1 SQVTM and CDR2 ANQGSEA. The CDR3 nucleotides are TGCAGCGTTGGAATCAGGGGGGTCACCGGGGAGCTGTTTTTT. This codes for CSVGIRGVTGELFF.

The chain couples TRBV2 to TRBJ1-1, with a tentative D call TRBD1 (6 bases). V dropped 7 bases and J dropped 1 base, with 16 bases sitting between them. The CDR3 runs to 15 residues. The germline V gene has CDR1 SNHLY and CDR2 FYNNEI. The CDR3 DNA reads TGTGCCAGCATATACCCAGGGGAGGGGAACACTGAAGCTTTCTTT. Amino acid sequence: CASIYPGEGNTEAFF.